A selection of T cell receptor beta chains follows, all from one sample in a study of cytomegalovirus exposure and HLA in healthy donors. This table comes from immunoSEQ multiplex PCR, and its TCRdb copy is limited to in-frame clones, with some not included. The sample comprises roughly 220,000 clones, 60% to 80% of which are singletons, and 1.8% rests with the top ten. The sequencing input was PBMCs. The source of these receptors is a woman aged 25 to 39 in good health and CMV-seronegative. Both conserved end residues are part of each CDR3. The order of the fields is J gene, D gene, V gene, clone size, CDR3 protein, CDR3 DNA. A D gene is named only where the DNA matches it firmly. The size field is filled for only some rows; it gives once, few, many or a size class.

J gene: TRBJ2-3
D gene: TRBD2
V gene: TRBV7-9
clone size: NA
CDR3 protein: CASSLGALAGESADTQYF
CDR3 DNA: TGTGCCAGCAGCTTAGGGGCTCTAGCGGGAGAGTCGGCAGATACGCAGTATTTT

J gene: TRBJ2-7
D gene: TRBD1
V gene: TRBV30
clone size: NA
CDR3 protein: CAWSLSTGTEPYEQYF
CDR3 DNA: TGTGCCTGGAGTCTATCCACCGGGACAGAGCCTTACGAGCAGTACTTC

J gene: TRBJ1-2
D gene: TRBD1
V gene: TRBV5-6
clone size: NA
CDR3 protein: CASSPVEGADTSYGYTF
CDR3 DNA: TGTGCCAGCAGTCCCGTAGAGGGGGCGGACACCTCTTATGGCTACACCTTC

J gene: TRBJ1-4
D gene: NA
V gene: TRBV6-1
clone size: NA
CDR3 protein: CASSEAFGVATNEKLFF
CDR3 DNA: TGTGCCAGCAGTGAAGCGTTTGGAGTTGCAACTAATGAAAAACTGTTTTTT

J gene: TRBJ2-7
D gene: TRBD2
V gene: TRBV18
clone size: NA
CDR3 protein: CASSPPRGTSFYEQYF
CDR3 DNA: TGTGCCAGCTCACCACCTAGGGGGACTAGTTTCTACGAGCAGTACTTC

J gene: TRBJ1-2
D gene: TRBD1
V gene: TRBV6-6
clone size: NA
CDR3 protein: CASSPGTGGNYGYTF
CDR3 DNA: TGTGCCAGCAGCCCTGGGACAGGGGGTAACTATGGCTACACCTTC

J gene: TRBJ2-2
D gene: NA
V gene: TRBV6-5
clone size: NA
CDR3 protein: CASSYSREIAGELFF
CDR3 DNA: TGTGCCAGCAGTTACTCCCGGGAAATAGCCGGGGAGCTGTTTTTT

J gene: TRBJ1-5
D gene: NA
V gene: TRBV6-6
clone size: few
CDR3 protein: CASSYSRKDPHF
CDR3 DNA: TGTGCAAGCAGTTATTCGAGGAAGGATCCACATTTT

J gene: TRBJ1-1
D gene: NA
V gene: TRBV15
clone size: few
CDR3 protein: CATSREPWSGNTEAFF
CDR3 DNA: TGTGCCACCAGCAGAGAGCCCTGGTCAGGAAACACTGAAGCTTTCTTT

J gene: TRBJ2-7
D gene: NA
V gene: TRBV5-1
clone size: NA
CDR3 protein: CASSLGGGASSYEQYF
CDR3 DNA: TGCGCCAGCAGCTTGGGCGGCGGTGCCAGCTCCTACGAGCAGTACTTC

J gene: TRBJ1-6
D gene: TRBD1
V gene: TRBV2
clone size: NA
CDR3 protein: CASRRQGANSPLHF
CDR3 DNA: TGTGCCAGCAGACGACAGGGGGCTAATTCACCCCTCCACTTT

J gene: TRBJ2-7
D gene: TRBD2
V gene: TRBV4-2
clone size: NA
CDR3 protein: CASSVMAGGSHEQYF
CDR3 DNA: TGTGCCAGCAGTGTAATGGCGGGGGGGTCCCACGAGCAGTACTTC

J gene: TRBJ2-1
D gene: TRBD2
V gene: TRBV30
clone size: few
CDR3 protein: CAWRLAGGGDEQFF
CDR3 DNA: TGTGCCTGGAGACTAGCGGGAGGTGGGGATGAGCAGTTCTTC

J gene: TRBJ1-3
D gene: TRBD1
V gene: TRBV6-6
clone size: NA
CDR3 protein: CASRALGTGSGNTIYF
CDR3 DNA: TGTGCCAGCAGGGCTCTCGGGACAGGCTCTGGAAACACCATATATTTT

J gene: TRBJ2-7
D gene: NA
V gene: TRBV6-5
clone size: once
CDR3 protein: CASVLLQAGYEQYF
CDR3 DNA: TGTGCCAGCGTGCTGCTCCAGGCTGGATACGAGCAGTACTTC

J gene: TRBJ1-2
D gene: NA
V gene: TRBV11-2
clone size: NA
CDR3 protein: CASSPGEYYGYTF
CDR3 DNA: TGTGCCAGCAGCCCGGGGGAGTACTATGGCTACACCTTC

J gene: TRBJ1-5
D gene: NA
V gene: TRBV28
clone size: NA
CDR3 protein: CASSWTDSNQPQHF
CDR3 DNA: TGTGCCAGCAGTTGGACAGATAGCAATCAGCCCCAGCATTTT

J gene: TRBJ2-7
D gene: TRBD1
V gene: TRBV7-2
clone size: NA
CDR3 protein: CASSHRGQGDFEQYF
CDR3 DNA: TGTGCCAGCAGCCACAGGGGACAGGGGGATTTCGAGCAGTACTTC

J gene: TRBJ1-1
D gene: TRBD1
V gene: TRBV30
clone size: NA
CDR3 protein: CAWKLGTGGWTEAFF
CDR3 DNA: TGTGCCTGGAAACTGGGGACAGGGGGCTGGACTGAAGCTTTCTTT

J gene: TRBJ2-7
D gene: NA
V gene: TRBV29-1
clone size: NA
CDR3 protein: CGVVPGSSAYEQYF
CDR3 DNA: TGCGGCGTTGTCCCTGGGTCTAGTGCCTACGAGCAGTACTTC

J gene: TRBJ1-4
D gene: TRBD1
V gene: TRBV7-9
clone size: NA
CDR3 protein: CASSPQGEKLFF
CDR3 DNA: TGTGCCAGCAGCCCACAGGGGGAAAAACTGTTTTTT

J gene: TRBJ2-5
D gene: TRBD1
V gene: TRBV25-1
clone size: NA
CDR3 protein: CASSELPGQAAETQYF
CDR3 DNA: TGTGCCAGCAGTGAGTTACCGGGACAGGCGGCCGAGACCCAGTACTTC

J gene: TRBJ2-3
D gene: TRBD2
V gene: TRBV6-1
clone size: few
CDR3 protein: CASSEMWTSGSDTQYF
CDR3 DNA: TGTGCCAGCAGTGAAATGTGGACTAGCGGGTCAGATACGCAGTATTTT

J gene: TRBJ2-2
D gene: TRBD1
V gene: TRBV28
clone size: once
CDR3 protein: CASSPGQDSTGELFF
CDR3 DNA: TGTGCCAGCAGCCCGGGACAGGACAGCACCGGGGAGCTGTTTTTT

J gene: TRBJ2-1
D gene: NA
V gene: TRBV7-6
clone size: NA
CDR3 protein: CASGFRSDEQFF
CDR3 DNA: TGTGCCAGCGGGTTCAGGTCCGATGAGCAGTTCTTC

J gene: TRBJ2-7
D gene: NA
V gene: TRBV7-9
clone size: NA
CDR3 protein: CSSSLEGGGVPYEQYF
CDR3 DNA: TGTTCCAGCAGCCTAGAGGGTGGAGGGGTCCCCTACGAGCAGTACTTC

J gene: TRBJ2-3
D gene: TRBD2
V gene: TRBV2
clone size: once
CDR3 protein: CASWGAGRLAGARGTDTQYF
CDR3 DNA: TGTGCCAGCTGGGGAGCGGGGCGACTAGCGGGGGCAAGGGGCACAGATACGCAGTATTTT

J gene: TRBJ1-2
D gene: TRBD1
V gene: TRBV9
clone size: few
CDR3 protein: CASSVAGAGGGGYTF
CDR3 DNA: TGTGCCAGCAGCGTAGCTGGGGCAGGGGGCGGTGGCTACACCTTC

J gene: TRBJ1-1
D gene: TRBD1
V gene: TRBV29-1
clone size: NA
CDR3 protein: CSVQGQEMNTEAFF
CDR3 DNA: TGCAGCGTTCAAGGACAGGAGATGAACACTGAAGCTTTCTTT

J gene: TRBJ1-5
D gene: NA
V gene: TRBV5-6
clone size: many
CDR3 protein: CASSPRPGGTNQPQHF
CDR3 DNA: TGTGCCAGCAGCCCCCGCCCCGGGGGGACGAATCAGCCCCAGCATTTT

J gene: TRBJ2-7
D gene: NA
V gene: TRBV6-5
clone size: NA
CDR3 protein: CASRRSQGLFEQYF
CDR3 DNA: TGTGCCAGCAGACGATCCCAGGGTCTTTTCGAGCAGTACTTC

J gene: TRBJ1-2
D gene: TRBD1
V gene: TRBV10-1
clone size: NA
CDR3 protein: CASRPDTPRQGAHYGYTF
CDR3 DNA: TGCGCCAGCAGACCCGATACACCTCGACAGGGGGCACACTATGGCTACACCTTC

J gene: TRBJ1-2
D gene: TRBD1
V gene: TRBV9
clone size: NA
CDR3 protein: CASSVVPTGGDGYTF
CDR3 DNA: TGTGCCAGCAGCGTTGTCCCGACAGGGGGAGACGGCTACACCTTC

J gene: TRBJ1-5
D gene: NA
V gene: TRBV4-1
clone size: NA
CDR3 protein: CASSQEGGFNQPQHF
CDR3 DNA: TGCGCCAGCAGCCAAGAAGGAGGGTTCAATCAGCCCCAGCATTTT

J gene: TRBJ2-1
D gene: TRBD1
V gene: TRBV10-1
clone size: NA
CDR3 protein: CASGWDSQQFF
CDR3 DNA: TGCGCCAGCGGATGGGACAGCCAGCAGTTCTTC

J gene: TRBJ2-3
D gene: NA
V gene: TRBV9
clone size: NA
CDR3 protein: CASSVGLQGSTDTQYF
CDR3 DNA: TGTGCCAGCAGCGTAGGTCTGCAGGGGAGCACAGATACGCAGTATTTT

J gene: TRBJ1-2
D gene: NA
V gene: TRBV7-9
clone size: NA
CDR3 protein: CASSYTNYGYTF
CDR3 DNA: TGTGCCAGCAGCTACACGAACTATGGCTACACCTTC

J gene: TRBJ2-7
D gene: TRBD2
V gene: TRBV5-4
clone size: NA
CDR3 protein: CASSFAGGYEQYF
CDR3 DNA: TGTGCCAGCAGCTTTGCGGGAGGCTACGAGCAGTACTTC

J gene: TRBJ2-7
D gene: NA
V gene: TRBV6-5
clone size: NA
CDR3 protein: CASSYSPGNYEQYF
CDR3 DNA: TGTGCCAGCAGTTACTCTCCAGGGAACTACGAGCAGTACTTC

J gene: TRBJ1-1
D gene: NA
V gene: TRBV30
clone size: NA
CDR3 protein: CAWSEDSRNTEAFF
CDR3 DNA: TGTGCCTGGAGTGAGGACAGTAGGAACACTGAAGCTTTCTTT

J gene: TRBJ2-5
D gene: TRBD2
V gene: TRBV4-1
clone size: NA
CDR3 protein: CASSQSGGTPETQYF
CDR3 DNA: TGTGCCAGCAGCCAGAGCGGGGGGACCCCAGAGACCCAGTACTTC

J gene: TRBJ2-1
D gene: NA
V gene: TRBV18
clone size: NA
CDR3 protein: CASSPEGQNQTPFIYNEQFF
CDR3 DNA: TGTGCCAGCTCACCGGAAGGACAGAACCAGACCCCATTTATCTACAATGAGCAGTTCTTC

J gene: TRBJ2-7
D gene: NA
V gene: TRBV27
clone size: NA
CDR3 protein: CASSGDSSFEQYF
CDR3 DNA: TGTGCCAGCAGTGGGGATTCTAGCTTCGAGCAGTACTTC

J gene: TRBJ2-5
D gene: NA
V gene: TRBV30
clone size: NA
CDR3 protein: CAWSFQETQYF
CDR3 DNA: TGTGCCTGGAGCTTCCAAGAGACCCAGTACTTC

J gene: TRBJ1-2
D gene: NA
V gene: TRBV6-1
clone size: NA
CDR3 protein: CASDKGLWYGYTF
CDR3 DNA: TGTGCCAGCGACAAGGGGCTTTGGTATGGCTACACCTTC

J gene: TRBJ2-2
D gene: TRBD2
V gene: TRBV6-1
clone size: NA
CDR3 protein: CARVMLAGNTEELFF
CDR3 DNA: TGTGCCCGCGTTATGCTAGCGGGGAACACCGAGGAGCTGTTTTTT

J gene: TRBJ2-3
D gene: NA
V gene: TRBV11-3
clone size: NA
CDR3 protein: CASSPTRATDTQYF
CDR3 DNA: TGTGCCAGCAGCCCCACTAGGGCTACAGATACGCAGTATTTT

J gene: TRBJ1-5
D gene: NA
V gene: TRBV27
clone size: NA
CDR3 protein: CASSLKGQGSNQPQHF
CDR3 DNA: TGTGCCAGCAGTTTAAAGGGTCAGGGTAGCAATCAGCCCCAGCATTTT

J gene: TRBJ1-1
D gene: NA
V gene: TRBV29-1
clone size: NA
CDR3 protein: CSAQGQGLGTEAFF
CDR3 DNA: TGCAGCGCCCAGGGTCAAGGGTTGGGAACTGAAGCTTTCTTT

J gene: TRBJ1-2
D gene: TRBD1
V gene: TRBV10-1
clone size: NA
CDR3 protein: CASSETTGQGAWYGYTF
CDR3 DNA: TGCGCCAGCAGTGAGACGACTGGACAGGGGGCATGGTATGGCTACACCTTC

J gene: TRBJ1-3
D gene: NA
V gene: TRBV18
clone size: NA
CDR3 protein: CASSPPSTPGVSGNTIYF
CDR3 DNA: TGTGCCAGCTCACCACCTTCTACCCCCGGGGTCTCTGGAAACACCATATATTTT

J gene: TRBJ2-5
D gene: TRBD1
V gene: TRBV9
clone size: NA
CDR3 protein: CASSVDRGYQETQYF
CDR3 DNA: TGTGCCAGCAGCGTCGACAGGGGGTACCAAGAGACCCAGTACTTC

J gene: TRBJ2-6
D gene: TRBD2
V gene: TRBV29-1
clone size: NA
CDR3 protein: CSVEDRGGSSGANVLTF
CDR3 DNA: TGCAGCGTTGAAGATCGTGGCGGGAGCTCTGGGGCCAACGTCCTGACTTTC

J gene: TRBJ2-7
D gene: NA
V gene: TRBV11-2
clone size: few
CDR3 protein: CASSLRETAYEQYF
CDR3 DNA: TGTGCCAGCAGCTTAAGAGAGACAGCTTACGAGCAGTACTTC

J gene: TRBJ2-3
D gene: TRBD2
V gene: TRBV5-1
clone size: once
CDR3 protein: CASRPGGTDTQYF
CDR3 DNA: TGCGCCAGCAGGCCGGGGGGAACAGATACGCAGTATTTT